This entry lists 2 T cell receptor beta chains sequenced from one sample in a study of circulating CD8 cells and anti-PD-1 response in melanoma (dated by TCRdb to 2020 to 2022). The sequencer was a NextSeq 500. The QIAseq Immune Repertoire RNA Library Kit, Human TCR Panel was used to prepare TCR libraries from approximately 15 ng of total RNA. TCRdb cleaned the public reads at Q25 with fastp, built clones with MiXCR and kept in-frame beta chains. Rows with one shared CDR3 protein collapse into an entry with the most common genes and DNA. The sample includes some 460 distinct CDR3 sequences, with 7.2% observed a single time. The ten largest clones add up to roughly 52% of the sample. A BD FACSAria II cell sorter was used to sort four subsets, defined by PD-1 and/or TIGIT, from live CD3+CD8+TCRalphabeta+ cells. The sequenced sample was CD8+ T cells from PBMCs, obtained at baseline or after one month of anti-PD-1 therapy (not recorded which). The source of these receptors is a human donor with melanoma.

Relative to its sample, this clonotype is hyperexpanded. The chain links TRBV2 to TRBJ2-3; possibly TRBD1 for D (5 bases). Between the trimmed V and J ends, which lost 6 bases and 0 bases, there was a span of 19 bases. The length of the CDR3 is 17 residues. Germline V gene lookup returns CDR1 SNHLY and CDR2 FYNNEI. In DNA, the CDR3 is TGTGCCAGCAGCGCATGGGCGCAGGGCGTAAGCACAGATACGCAGTATTTT. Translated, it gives CASSAWAQGVSTDTQYF.

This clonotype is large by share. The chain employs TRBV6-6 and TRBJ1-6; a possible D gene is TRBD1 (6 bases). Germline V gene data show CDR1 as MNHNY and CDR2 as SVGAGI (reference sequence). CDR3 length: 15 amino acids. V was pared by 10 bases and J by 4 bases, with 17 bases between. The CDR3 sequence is CATDLSGQYNSPLHF. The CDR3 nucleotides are TGTGCCACCGACCTCTCCGGACAGTATAATTCACCCCTCCACTTT.